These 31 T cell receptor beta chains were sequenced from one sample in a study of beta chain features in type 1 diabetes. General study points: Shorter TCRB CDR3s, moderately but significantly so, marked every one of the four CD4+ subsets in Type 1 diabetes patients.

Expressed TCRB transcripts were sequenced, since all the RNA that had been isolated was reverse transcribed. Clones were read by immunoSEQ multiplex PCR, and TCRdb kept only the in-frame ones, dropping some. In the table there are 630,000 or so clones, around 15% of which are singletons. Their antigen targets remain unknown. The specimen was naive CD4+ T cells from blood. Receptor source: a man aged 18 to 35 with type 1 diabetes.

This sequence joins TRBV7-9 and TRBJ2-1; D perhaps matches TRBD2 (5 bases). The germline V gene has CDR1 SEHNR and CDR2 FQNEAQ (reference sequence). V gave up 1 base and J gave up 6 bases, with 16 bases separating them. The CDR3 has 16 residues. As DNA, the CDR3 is TGTGCCAGCAGCTTAGGGCAGCACCTCGAGGGCAATGAGCAGTTCTTC. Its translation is CASSLGQHLEGNEQFF.

The DNA for the CDR3 is TGCGCCAGCAGCTTGGGAACTAGCAATAATGAGCAGTTCTTC. Protein product: CASSLGTSNNEQFF. The chain couples TRBV5-1 to TRBJ2-1; D is possibly TRBD2 (6 bases). Trimming pared 0 bases from V and 7 bases from J, leaving 11 bases between. This CDR3 spans 14 amino acids. CDR1 is SGHRS, CDR2 YFSETQ, per germline.

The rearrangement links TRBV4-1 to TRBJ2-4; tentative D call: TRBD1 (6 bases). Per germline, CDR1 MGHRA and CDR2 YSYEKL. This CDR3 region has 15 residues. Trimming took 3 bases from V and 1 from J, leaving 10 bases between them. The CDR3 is CASSHPRGAKNIQYF. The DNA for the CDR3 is TGCGCCAGCAGCCACCCTAGGGGGGCCAAAAACATTCAGTACTTC.

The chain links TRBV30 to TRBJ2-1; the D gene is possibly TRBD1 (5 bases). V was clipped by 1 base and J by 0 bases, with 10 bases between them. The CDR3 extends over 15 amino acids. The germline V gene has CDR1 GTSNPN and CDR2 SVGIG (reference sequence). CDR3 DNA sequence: TGTGCCTGGAGTGCCGGACAAAGCTCCTACAATGAGCAGTTCTTC. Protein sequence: CAWSAGQSSYNEQFF.

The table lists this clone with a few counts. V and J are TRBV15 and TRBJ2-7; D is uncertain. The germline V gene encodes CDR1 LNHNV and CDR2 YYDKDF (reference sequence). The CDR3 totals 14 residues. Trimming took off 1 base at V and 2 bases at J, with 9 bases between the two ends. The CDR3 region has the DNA TGTGCCACCAGCAGAGTGACTCCACCCTACGAGCAGTACTTC. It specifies CATSRVTPPYEQYF.

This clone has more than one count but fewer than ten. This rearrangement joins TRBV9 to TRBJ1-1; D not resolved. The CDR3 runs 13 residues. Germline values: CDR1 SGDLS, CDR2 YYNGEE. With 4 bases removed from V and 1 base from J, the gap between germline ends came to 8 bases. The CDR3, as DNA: TGTGCCAGCAGCCCCCGACAGAACACTGAAGCTTTCTTT. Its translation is CASSPRQNTEAFF.

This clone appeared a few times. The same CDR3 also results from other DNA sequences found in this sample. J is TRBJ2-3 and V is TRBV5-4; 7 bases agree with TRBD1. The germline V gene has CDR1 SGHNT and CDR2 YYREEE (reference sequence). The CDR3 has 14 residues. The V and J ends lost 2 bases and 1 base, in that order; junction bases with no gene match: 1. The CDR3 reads CASSFQGGTDTQYF. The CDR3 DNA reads TGTGCCAGCAGCTTTCAGGGGGGCACAGATACGCAGTATTTT.

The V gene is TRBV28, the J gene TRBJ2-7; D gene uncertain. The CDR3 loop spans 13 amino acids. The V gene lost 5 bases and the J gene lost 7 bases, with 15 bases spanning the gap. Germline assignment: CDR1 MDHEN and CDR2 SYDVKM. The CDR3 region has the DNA TGTGCCAGCAGTCCGGTCGCTCCGGATGAGCAGTACTTC. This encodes CASSPVAPDEQYF.

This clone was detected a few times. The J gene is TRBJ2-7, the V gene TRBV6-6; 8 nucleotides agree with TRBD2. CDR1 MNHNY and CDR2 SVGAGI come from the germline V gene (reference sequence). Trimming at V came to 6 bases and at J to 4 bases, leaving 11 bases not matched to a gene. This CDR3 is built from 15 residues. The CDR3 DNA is TGTGCCAGCAGGGCCCCGCGGGGGGCGCGGTACGAGCAGTACTTC. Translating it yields CASRAPRGARYEQYF.

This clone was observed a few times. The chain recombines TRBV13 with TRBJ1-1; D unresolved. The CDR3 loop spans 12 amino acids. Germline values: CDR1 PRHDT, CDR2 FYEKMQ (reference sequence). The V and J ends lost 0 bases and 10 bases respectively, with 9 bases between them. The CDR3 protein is CASSLGIHLAFF. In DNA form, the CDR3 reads TGTGCCAGCAGCTTAGGGATCCATCTAGCTTTCTTT.

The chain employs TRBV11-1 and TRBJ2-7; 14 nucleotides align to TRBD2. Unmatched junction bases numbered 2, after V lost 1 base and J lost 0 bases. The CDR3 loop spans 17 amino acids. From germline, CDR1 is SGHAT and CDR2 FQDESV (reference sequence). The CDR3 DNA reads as TGTGCCAGCAGCTTAGAAGGGACTAGCGGGAGCTCCTACGAGCAGTACTTC. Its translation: CASSLEGTSGSSYEQYF. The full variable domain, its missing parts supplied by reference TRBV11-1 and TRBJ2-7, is EAEVAQSPRYKITEKSQAVAFWCDPISGHATLYWYRQILGQGPELLVQFQDESVVDDSQLPKDRFSAERLKGVDSTLKIQPAELGDSAMYLCASSLEGTSGSSYEQYFGPGTRLTVT.

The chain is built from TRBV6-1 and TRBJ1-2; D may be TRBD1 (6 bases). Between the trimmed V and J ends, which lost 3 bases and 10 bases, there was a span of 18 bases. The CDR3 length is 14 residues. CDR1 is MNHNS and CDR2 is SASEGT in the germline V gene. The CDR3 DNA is TGTGCCAGCAGTGATAAGTCAGGGGCGTTTACCTACACCTTC. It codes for CASSDKSGAFTYTF.

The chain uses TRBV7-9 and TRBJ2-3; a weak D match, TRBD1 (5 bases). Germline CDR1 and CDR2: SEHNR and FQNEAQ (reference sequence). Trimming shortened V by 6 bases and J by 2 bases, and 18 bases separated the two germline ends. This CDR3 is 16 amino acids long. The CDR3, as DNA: TGTGCCAGCAGGAAGGGGCAGGGTGGGGCCACAGATACGCAGTATTTT. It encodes CASRKGQGGATDTQYF.

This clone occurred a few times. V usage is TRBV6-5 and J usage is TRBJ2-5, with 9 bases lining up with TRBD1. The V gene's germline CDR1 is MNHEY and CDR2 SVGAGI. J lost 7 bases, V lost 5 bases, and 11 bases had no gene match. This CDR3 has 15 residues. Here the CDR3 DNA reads TGTGCCAGCAGTACGGACAGGGGTCCTCGAGGGACCCAGTACTTC. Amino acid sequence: CASSTDRGPRGTQYF.

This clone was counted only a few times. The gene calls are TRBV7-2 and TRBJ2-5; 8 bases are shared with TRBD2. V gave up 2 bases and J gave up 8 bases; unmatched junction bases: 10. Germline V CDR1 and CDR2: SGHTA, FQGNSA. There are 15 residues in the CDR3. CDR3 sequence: CASSLRTRGGGTQYF. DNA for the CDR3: TGTGCCAGCAGCTTACGAACCCGGGGGGGTGGAACCCAGTACTTC.

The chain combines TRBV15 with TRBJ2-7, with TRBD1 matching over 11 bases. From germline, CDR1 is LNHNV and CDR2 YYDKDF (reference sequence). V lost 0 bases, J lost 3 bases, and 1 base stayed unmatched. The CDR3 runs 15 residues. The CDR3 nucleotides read TGTGCCACCAGCAGAGATGGGACAGGGGGCTACGAGCAGTACTTC. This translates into CATSRDGTGGYEQYF.

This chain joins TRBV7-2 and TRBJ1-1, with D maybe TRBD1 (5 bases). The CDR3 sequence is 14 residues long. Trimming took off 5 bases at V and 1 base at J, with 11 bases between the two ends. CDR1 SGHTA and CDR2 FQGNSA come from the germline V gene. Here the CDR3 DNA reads TGTGCCAGCAGCCGACAGAGCTCGAACACTGAAGCTTTCTTT. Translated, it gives CASSRQSSNTEAFF.

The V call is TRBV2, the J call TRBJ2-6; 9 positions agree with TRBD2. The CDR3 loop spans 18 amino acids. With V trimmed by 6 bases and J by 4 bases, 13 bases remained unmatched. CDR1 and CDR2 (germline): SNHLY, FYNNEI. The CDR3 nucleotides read TGTGCCAGCAGCTGGGGAGGGACTAGCCCTCGAGGGGCCAACGTCCTGACTTTC. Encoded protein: CASSWGGTSPRGANVLTF.

This CDR3 is CASTWGISWVPQHF. DNA for the CDR3: TGTGCCAGCACCTGGGGGATTTCATGGGTGCCCCAGCATTTT. The rearrangement links TRBV28 to TRBJ1-5; weak D call: TRBD1 (5 bases). Looked up from germline, CDR1 is MDHEN and CDR2 is SYDVKM. The V end was cut by 7 bases, the J end by 9 bases, with 19 bases between. The CDR3 has 14 residues.

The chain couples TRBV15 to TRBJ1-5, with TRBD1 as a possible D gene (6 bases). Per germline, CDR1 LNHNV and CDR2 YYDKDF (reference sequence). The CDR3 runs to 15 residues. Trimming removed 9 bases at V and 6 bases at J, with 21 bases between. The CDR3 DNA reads TGTGCCACGGGGGCCGGTCAGGCCACGGGTCAGCCCCAGCATTTT. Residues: CATGAGQATGQPQHF.

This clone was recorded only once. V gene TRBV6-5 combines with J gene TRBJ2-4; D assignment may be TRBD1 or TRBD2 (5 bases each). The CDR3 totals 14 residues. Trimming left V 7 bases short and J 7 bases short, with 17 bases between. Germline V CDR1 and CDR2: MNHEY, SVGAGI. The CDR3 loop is CASTPYRPGNIQYF. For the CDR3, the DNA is TGTGCCAGCACCCCTTACAGGCCGGGGAACATTCAGTACTTC.

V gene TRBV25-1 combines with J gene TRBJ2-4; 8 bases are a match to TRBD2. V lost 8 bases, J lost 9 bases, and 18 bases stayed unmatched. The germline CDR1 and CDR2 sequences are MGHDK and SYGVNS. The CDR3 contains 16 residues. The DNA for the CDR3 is TGTGCCAGCGGGGCGGGGGGCGCTGGGTATGGAGGCATTCAGTACTTC. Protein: CASGAGGAGYGGIQYF.

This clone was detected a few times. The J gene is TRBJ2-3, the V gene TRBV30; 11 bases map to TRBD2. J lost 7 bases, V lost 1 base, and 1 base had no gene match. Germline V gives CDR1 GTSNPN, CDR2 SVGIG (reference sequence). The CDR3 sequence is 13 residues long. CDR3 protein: CAWSGTSGHTQYF. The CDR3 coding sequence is TGTGCCTGGAGTGGGACTAGCGGGCATACGCAGTATTTT.

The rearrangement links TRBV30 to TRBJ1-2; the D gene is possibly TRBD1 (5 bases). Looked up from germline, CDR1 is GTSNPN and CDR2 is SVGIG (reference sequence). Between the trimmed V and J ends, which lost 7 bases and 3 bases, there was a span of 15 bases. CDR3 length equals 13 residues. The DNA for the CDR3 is TGTGCCTCCCAGGCAGGGACTGACTATGGCTACACCTTC. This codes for CASQAGTDYGYTF. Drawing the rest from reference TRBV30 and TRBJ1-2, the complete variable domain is SQTIHQWPATLVQPVGSPLSLECTVEGTSNPNLYWYRQAAGRGLQLLFYSVGIGQISSEVPQNLSASRPQDRQFILSSKKLLLSDSGFYLCASQAGTDYGYTFGSGTRLTVV.

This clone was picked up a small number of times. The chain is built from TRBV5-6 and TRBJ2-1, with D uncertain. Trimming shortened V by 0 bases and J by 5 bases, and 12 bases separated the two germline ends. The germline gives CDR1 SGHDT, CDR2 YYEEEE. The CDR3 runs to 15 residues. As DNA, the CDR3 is TGTGCCAGCAGCTTGGTAAGGACGGGCGACAATGAGCAGTTCTTC. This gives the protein CASSLVRTGDNEQFF.

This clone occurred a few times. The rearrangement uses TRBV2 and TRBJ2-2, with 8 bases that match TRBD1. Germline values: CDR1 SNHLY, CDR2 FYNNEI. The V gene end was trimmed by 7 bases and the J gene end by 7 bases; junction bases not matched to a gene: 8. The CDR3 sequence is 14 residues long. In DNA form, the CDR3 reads TGTGCCAGCACCCGGACAGGGTATATCGGGGAGCTGTTTTTT. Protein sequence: CASTRTGYIGELFF.

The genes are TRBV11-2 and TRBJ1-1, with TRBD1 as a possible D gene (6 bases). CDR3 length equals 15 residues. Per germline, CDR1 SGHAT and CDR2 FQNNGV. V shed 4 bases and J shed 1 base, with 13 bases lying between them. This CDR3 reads CASSSGRGANTEAFF. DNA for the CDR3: TGTGCCAGCAGCTCCGGGCGGGGGGCGAACACTGAAGCTTTCTTT.

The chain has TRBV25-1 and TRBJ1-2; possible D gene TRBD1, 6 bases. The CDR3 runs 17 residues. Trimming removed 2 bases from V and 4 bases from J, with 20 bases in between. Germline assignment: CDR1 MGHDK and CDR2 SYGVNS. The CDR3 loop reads CASSEGGAGVYTYGYTF. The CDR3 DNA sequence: TGTGCCAGCAGTGAAGGTGGGGCAGGGGTATACACCTATGGCTACACCTTC.

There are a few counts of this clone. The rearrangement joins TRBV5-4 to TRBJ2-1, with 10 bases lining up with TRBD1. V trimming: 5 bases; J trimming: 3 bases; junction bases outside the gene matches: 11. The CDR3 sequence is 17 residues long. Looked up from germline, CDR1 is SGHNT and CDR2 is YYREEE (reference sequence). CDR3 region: CASRTDRGPKLYNEQFF. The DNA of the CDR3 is TGTGCCAGCAGAACTGACAGGGGGCCGAAGCTCTACAATGAGCAGTTCTTC. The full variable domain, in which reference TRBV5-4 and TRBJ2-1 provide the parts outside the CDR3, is ETGVTQSPTHLIKTRGQQVTLRCSSQSGHNTVSWYQQALGQGPQFIFQYYREEENGRGNFPPRFSGLQFPNYSSELNVNALELDDSALYLCASRTDRGPKLYNEQFFGPGTRLTVL.

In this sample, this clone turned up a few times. The CDR3 DNA reads as TGTGCCAGCAGTGCCGGGACTAGCGAATCAGGGCAGTACTTC. Translation gives CASSAGTSESGQYF. The chain combines TRBV7-9 with TRBJ2-7, with TRBD2 matching over 10 bases. With V trimmed by 6 bases and J by 9 bases, 11 bases remained unmatched. Germline CDR1 is SEHNR and CDR2 is FQNEAQ (reference sequence). The CDR3 contains 14 residues.

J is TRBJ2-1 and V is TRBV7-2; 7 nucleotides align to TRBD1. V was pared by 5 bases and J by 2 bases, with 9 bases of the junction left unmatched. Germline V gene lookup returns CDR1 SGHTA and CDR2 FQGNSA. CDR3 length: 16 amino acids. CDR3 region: CASSTGTAITYNEQFF. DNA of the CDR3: TGTGCCAGCAGCACAGGGACAGCGATAACCTACAATGAGCAGTTCTTC.